The T cell receptor (beta chain) under discussion was sequenced for a study of CXCR3-negative and CXCR3-positive naive CD8 T cells. The study, taken as a whole, reports: Researchers reported similar TRBV-TRBJ usage in naive CXCR3-negative and CXCR3-positive cells, though memory differed. Greater hydrophobicity was found in TRB CDR3s of CXCR3-positive naive cells than of CXCR3-negative naive cells. Cryopreserved cells partially lost CXCR3 expression, and fresh PBMCs were used in most assays.

For this clonotype: Its antigen is still unknown.

The libraries of TRB cDNA were constructed through 5' RACE using UMI labels. TCRdb re-analyzed the 5' RACE reads; it lists each CDR3 protein once, without DNA. The sample includes about 150,000 distinct CDR3 sequences. Under 350,000 cells per CD8+ T cell subset were flow-sorted in triplicate. The CDR3 covers 15 residues. The clonotype comes from a human donor in good health. Some clones in this sample may be carry-over from other donors' samples. Input material: naive CXCR3+ CD8+ T cells from blood. Subset: CD45RO-CCR7+CD27+CD95- naive CD8+ T cells expressing CXCR3 (TNR3+). The V gene is TRBV12-3 or TRBV12-4, the J gene TRBJ2-7. CDR3 region: CASSSSGSTSSEQYF.